The 2 T cell receptor beta chains below were found in one sample sequenced in a study of regulatory T cells in long-lasting Graves disease. Relying on iRepertoire HTBI primers and Arm-PCR of CDR3 regions, the team built TCR beta libraries. Using its own MiXCR run on the multiplex PCR reads, TCRdb lists one record per CDR3 protein. Of approximately 690,000 distinct CDR3 sequences in the sample, around 30% were seen once. Time point described: persistent/refractory GD, antithyroid drugs over 5 years with positive TRAb. The TCR library was prepared using RNA isolated from PBMCs. The specimen comprised peripheral blood mononuclear cells (PBMCs), sampled when the disease was refractory, from a patient treated with antithyroid drugs. The receptors were gathered from a female donor with Graves disease.

The rearrangement links TRBV20-1 to TRBJ1-2; 8 bases agree with TRBD1. V shed 2 bases, J shed 8 bases, and the junction held 10 bases outside the gene matches. The V gene's germline CDR1 is DFQATT and CDR2 SNEGSKA (reference sequence). CDR3 length: 14 residues. CDR3 region: CSARPPGQGNGYTF. Here the CDR3 DNA reads TGCAGTGCTAGACCCCCAGGACAGGGAAACGGCTACACCTTC.

This clonotype came up many times. This chain links TRBV28 with TRBJ2-7; D tentatively reads TRBD1 or TRBD2 (5 bases each). This CDR3 is 15 amino acids long. Germline loops: CDR1 MDHEN, CDR2 SYDVKM. Trimming took off 5 bases at V and 1 base at J, with 15 bases between the two ends. The CDR3 region has the DNA TGTGCCAGCAGTCCCCTCGGTGGGGGATCCTACGAGCAGTACTTC. It encodes CASSPLGGGSYEQYF.